The present T cell receptor (beta chain) was sequenced within a study of PD-1 blockade in classical Hodgkin lymphoma. Only a few counts were recorded for this clone. The antigen is not known. Measured with immunoSEQ multiplex PCR; TCRdb has only the in-frame clones, and not every one. The sample holds 60,000 or so clones, 90% seen once. Findings of the study overall: Exclusion covered patients beginning nivolumab under 1 year post-ASCT. It was among complete responders that baseline diversity resembled that of newly diagnosed patients. Unlike CD8+ TCR diversity, which did not rise significantly by C4D1, CD4+ TCR diversity did.

Each of the patients experienced relapse following autologous stem cell transplantation, and their brentuximab vedotin exposure differed. Relapsed/refractory classical Hodgkin lymphoma patients had complete, partial or progressive responses. The clonotype originates from a human donor with classical Hodgkin lymphoma. Sequences were derived from peripheral blood mononuclear cells (PBMCs), sampled at baseline.

The CDR3 spells CASRWGNQPQHF. The CDR3 region has the DNA TGTGCCAGCAGATGGGGCAATCAGCCCCAGCATTTT. This rearrangement joins TRBV28 to TRBJ1-5; D ambiguous. Germline CDR1 is MDHEN and CDR2 is SYDVKM. This CDR3 comprises 12 residues. The V gene lost 6 bases and the J gene lost 2 bases, with 5 bases spanning the gap.